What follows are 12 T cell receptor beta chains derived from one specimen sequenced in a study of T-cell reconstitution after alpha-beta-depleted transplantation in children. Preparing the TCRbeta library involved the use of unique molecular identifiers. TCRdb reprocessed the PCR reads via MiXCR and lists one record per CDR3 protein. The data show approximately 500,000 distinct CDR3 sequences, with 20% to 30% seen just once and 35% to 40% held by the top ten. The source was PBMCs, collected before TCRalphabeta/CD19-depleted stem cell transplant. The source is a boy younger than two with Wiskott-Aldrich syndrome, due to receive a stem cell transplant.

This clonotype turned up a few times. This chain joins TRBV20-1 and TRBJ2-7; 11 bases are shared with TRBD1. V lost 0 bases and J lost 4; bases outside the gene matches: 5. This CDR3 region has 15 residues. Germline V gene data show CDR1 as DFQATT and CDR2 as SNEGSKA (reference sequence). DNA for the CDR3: TGCAGTGCTAGAGAGGGGACAGGGGGTATATACGAGCAGTACTTC. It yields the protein CSAREGTGGIYEQYF.

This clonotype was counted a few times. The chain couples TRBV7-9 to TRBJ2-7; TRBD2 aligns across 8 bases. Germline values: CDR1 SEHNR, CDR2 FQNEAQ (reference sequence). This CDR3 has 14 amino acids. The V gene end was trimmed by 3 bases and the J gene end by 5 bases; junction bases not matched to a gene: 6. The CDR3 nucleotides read TGTGCCAGCAGCTTGTCAGCGGGAGTCAACGAGCAGTACTTC. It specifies CASSLSAGVNEQYF.

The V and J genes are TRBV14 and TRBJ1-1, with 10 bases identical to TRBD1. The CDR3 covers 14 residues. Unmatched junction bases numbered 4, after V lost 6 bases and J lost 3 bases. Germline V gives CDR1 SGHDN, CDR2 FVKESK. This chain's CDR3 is CASRGQGKHTEAFF. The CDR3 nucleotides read TGTGCCAGCAGGGGACAGGGGAAGCACACTGAAGCTTTCTTT.

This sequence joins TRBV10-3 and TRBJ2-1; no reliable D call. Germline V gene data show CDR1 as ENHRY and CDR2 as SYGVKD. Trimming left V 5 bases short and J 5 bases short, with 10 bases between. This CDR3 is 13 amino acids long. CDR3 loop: CAISPDPNNEQFF. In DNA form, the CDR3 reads TGTGCCATCAGTCCGGACCCTAACAATGAGCAGTTCTTC.

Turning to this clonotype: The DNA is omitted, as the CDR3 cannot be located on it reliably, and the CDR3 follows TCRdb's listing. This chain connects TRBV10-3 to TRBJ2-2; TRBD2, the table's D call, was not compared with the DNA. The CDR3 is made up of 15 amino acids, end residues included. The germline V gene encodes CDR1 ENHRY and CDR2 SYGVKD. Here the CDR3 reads CAISDFDSGQGSCFF.

Here the CDR3 reads CASSTRLAGVYEQFF. CDR3 nucleotides: TGTGCCAGCAGCACTCGACTAGCGGGAGTTTATGAGCAGTTCTTC. The chain recombines TRBV5-5 with TRBJ2-1, with 12 nucleotides matching TRBD2. V trimming: 4 bases; J trimming: 8 bases; junction bases outside the gene matches: 7. The CDR3 extends over 15 amino acids. CDR1 and CDR2 from the germline V gene are SGHKS and YYEKEE (reference sequence).

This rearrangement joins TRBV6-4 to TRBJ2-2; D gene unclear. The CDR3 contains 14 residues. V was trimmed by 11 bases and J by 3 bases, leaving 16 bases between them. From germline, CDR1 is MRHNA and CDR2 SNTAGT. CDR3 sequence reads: CAQDRSRDTGELFF. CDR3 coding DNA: TGTGCCCAAGACCGGTCCCGGGACACCGGGGAGCTGTTTTTT.

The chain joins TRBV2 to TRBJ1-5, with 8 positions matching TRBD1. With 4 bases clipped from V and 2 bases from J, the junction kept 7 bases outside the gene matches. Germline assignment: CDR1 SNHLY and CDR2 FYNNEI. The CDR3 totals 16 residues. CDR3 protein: CASSGNPGQGNQPQHF. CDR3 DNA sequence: TGTGCCAGCAGTGGAAACCCGGGACAGGGCAATCAGCCCCAGCATTTT.

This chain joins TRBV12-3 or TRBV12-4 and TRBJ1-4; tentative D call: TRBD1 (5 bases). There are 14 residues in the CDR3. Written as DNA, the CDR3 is TGTGCTACTTCAGCGGGGCAGCAGATTGGGAAACTGTTTTTT. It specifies CATSAGQQIGKLFF.

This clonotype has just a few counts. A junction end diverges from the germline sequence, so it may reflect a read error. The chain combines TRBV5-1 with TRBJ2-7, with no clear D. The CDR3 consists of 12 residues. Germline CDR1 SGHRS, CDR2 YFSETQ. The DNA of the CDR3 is TGTGCCAGCAGCTTAGAGGTTGGCGAGCAGTACTTC. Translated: CASSLEVGEQYF.

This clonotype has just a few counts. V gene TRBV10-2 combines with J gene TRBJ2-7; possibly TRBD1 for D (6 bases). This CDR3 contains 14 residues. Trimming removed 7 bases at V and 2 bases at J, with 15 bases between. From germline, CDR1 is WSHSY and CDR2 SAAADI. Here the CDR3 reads CASKLGQNTYEQYF. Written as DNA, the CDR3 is TGCGCCAGCAAACTAGGACAGAACACCTACGAGCAGTACTTC.

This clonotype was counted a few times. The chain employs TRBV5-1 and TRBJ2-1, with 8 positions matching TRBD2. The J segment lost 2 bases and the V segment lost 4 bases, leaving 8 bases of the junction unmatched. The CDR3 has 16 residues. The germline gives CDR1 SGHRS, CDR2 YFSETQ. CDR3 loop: CASSQAPSGPYNEQFF. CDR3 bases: TGCGCCAGCAGCCAGGCCCCTAGCGGGCCCTACAATGAGCAGTTCTTC. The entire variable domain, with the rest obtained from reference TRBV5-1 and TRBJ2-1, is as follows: KAGVTQTPRYLIKTRGQQVTLSCSPISGHRSVSWYQQTPGQGLQFLFEYFSETQRNKGNFPGRFSGRQFSNSRSEMNVSTLELGDSALYLCASSQAPSGPYNEQFFGPGTRLTVL.